Below, 12 T cell receptor beta chains from the same sample are listed, as sequenced in a study of T cell repertoires in cytomegalovirus infection. MiXCR, applied by TCRdb to the reads, yields one record per CDR3 protein. The sample shows 650,000 to 900,000 distinct CDR3 sequences, approximately 30% of them seen only once. No antigen has been assigned to these receptors. Sequences were derived from cultured CD8+ T cells from PBMCs, sampled from culture after CMV antigen stimulation. The receptors were gathered from a human donor in good health (CMV status not recorded). Some clones in this sample may be carry-over from other donors' samples.

As concerns this clonotype: At one boundary the junction diverges from the germline segment, which might be a read error. V and J are TRBV7-2 and TRBJ2-1; 9 bases map to TRBD2. This CDR3 region has 14 residues. Germline CDR1 and CDR2: SGHTA and FQGNSA. DNA of the CDR3: TGCGCCAGCAGCCCCTCTAGCGGGGTGAGTGAGCAGTTCTTC. It specifies CASSPSSGVSEQFF.

The rearrangement links TRBV29-1 to TRBJ2-1; weak D call: TRBD2 (7 bases). CDR3 length equals 13 residues. CDR1 and CDR2 from the germline V gene are SQVTM and ANQGSEA. The CDR3 region is CTTRGGTYNEQFF. In DNA, the CDR3 is TGCACCACAAGGGGGGGCACCTACAATGAGCAGTTCTTC.

This clonotype showed up many times. The chain is built from TRBV7-2 and TRBJ2-3, with D perhaps TRBD1 (6 bases). CDR1 and CDR2 from the germline V gene are SGHTA and FQGNSA. The length of the CDR3 is 14 residues. Between the trimmed V and J ends, which lost 0 bases and 8 bases, there was a span of 12 bases. In DNA form, the CDR3 reads TGTGCCAGCAGCTTAGCGCCAGGGGTGGGTACGCAGTATTTT. Translating it yields CASSLAPGVGTQYF.

The gene calls are TRBV12-5 and TRBJ2-7; TRBD1 agrees at 7 bases. The CDR3 runs to 21 residues. V was pared by 1 base and J by 2 bases, with 23 bases of the junction left unmatched. Germline CDR1 reads LGHNT; CDR2 reads FRNRAP. The CDR3, as DNA: TGTGCTAGTGGTTTGGCTCCCGCACAGGGGTCGACCAGAAGACCAACCTACGAGCAGTACTTC. Translation gives CASGLAPAQGSTRRPTYEQYF. Filled out from reference TRBV12-5 and TRBJ2-7, the complete variable domain reads DARVTQTPRHKVTEMGQEVTMRCQPILGHNTVFWYRQTMMQGLELLAYFRNRAPLDDSGMPKDRFSAEMPDATLATLKIQPSEPRDSAVYFCASGLAPAQGSTRRPTYEQYFGPGTRLTVT.

Remarks on this clonotype: This may come from a read error, since a much larger clone is one base off. This chain uses TRBV2 with TRBJ2-1, with 7 bases identical to TRBD2. The trim removed 8 bases at V and 8 bases at J, leaving 0 bases unmatched. CDR1 is SNHLY, CDR2 FYNNEI, per germline. The CDR3 consists of 10 residues. CDR3 residues: CASGGDEQFF. Written as DNA, the CDR3 is TGTGCCAGCGGGGGGGATGAGCAGTTCTTC.

The rearrangement uses TRBV27 and TRBJ2-7; D might be TRBD1 (6 bases). The CDR3 covers 16 residues. V was cut by 0 bases and J by 2 bases, with 14 bases left in between. The germline gives CDR1 MNHEY, CDR2 SMNVEV (reference sequence). DNA of the CDR3: TGTGCCAGCAGTTTATCTATGGCAGGGGTTCCCTACGAGCAGTACTTC. Protein product: CASSLSMAGVPYEQYF.

This clonotype was observed a few times. The rearrangement joins TRBV27 to TRBJ2-2; tentatively, D is TRBD2 (7 bases). Germline V lookup: CDR1 MNHEY, CDR2 SMNVEV (reference sequence). V gave up 3 bases and J gave up 9 bases, with 11 bases separating them. The CDR3 contains 13 residues. As DNA, the CDR3 is TGTGCCAGCAGTTTCCGGGGGGACAGGGAGCTGTTTTTT. It codes for CASSFRGDRELFF.

V is TRBV7-6 and J is TRBJ1-2; perhaps TRBD1 as D (6 bases). The CDR3 runs 17 residues. The V end was cut by 3 bases, the J end by 1 base, with 18 bases between. Per germline, CDR1 SGHVS and CDR2 FNYEAQ. CDR3 residues: CASSFPKAGDYNYGYTF. In DNA form, the CDR3 reads TGTGCCAGCAGCTTCCCGAAGGCAGGGGATTATAACTATGGCTACACCTTC.

This chain joins TRBV6-1 and TRBJ2-7; D is tentatively TRBD1 or TRBD2 (5 bases each). This CDR3 spans 15 amino acids. Germline CDR1 is MNHNS and CDR2 is SASEGT. V lost 7 bases and J 2 bases, leaving 18 bases between the germline ends. Here the CDR3 reads CASTWTGTGTYEQYF. The CDR3 DNA reads as TGTGCCAGCACGTGGACCGGGACGGGAACCTACGAGCAGTACTTC.

The V call is TRBV12-3 or TRBV12-4, the J call TRBJ2-3; D gene uncertain. The germline V and J ends were trimmed by 7 bases and 4 bases, with 9 bases remaining between them. This CDR3 is 12 amino acids long. The CDR3: CASTLPPDTQYF. The CDR3 bases are TGTGCCAGCACTCTCCCTCCAGATACGCAGTATTTT.

This clonotype appeared many times. This chain links TRBV12-3 or TRBV12-4 with TRBJ1-2; possibly TRBD1 for D (6 bases). V shed 3 bases and J shed 4 bases, with 9 bases lying between them. The CDR3 spans 13 residues. The CDR3 DNA is TGTGCCAGCAGTTTTGGGGGCGGCTATGGCTACACCTTC. It yields the protein CASSFGGGYGYTF.

The chain has TRBV10-2 and TRBJ2-5; 7 positions agree with TRBD2. Unmatched junction bases numbered 8, after V lost 6 bases and J lost 4 bases. Germline lookup yields CDR1 WSHSY and CDR2 SAAADI. CDR3 length: 14 amino acids. Written as DNA, the CDR3 is TGCGCCAGCAGCGGCACTAGCGCAGGAGAGACCCAGTACTTC. The encoded protein is CASSGTSAGETQYF.